Listed here are 26 T cell receptor beta chains from one sample, sequenced in a study of cytomegalovirus exposure and HLA in healthy donors (dated by TCRdb to 2016 to 2017). The library was made by the immunoSEQ multiplex PCR assay. A mixture of 60 forward primers for TCR Vbeta segments and 13 reverse primers for TCR Jbeta segments was used in the multiplex PCR. TCRdb took this table from immuneACCESS and kept in-frame rearrangements with V and J called. Such tables lack part of the clones; where checked against another copy, unresolved V genes explain under half of the gap, and the rest is unexplained. For this sample, the table gives about 120,000 clones. Around 7% of the sample lies in the top ten. What was sequenced was PBMCs. The receptors shown here come from a man aged 40-49 years in good health and CMV-seropositive.

This clone is deemed medium-sized (0.01 to 0.1%) by its frequency. The J gene is TRBJ1-1, the V gene TRBV28; D is perhaps TRBD1 (5 bases). V was cut by 6 bases and J by 8 bases, with 13 bases left in between. The germline CDR1 and CDR2 sequences are MDHEN and SYDVKM. The CDR3 loop spans 12 amino acids. The CDR3 loop is CASSRGAIEAFF. Here the CDR3 DNA reads TGTGCCAGCAGCCGCGGGGCCATAGAAGCTTTCTTT.

This chain connects TRBV29-1 to TRBJ2-2; TRBD2 agrees at 7 bases. The CDR3 totals 14 residues. J gave up 1 base and V 6 bases, and 5 bases lay outside the gene matches. Germline V gene sequence: CDR1 SQVTM, CDR2 ANQGSEA. In DNA, the CDR3 is TGCAGCGTACAGCGGGATTTGAACACCGGGGAGCTGTTTTTT. Protein product: CSVQRDLNTGELFF.

The chain employs TRBV10-2 and TRBJ2-3; D possibly corresponds to TRBD2 (5 bases). CDR3 length: 12 amino acids. Germline lookup yields CDR1 WSHSY and CDR2 SAAADI. The V end lost 10 bases, the J end lost 4 bases, and 12 bases lay between the germline ends. The CDR3 region has the DNA TGCGCCATTGCACGGGGAGCAGATACGCAGTATTTT. Protein: CAIARGADTQYF.

The chain is built from TRBV11-2 and TRBJ2-1; 9 positions agree with TRBD1. With 6 bases clipped from V and 3 bases from J, the junction kept 9 bases outside the gene matches. Germline CDR1 SGHAT, CDR2 FQNNGV. This CDR3 comprises 16 residues. The DNA of the CDR3 is TGTGCCAGCAGTCACAGATTGGGACAGGGCTACAATGAGCAGTTCTTC. This translates into CASSHRLGQGYNEQFF.

The V and J genes are TRBV5-1 and TRBJ2-7, with TRBD1 as a possible D gene (6 bases). The CDR3 has 14 amino acids. Per the germline V gene, CDR1 is SGHRS and CDR2 is YFSETQ. The ends were cut back, 4 bases at V and 0 bases at J, with 11 bases in the middle. CDR3 residues: CASSRQDYSYEQYF. In DNA, the CDR3 is TGCGCCAGCAGCCGACAGGATTACTCCTACGAGCAGTACTTC.

This chain uses TRBV27 with TRBJ2-3; D perhaps matches TRBD1 (6 bases). Per the germline V gene, CDR1 is MNHEY and CDR2 is SMNVEV (reference sequence). Trimming shortened V by 7 bases and J by 5 bases, and 13 bases separated the two germline ends. There are 13 residues in the CDR3. CDR3 DNA: TGTGCCAGCACGGCAGGGGTGGGAGATACGCAGTATTTT. It yields the protein CASTAGVGDTQYF.

The rearrangement joins TRBV19 to TRBJ1-5; no reliable D call. This CDR3 has 13 amino acids. Per the germline V gene, CDR1 is LNHDA and CDR2 is SQIVND (reference sequence). V gave up 5 bases and J gave up 3 bases, with 8 bases separating them. The CDR3 nucleotides read TGTGCCAGTAGTTTAGGTAACAATCAGCCCCAGCATTTT. This translates into CASSLGNNQPQHF. Complete variable domain (other parts from reference TRBV19 and TRBJ1-5): DGGITQSPKYLFRKEGQNVTLSCEQNLNHDAMYWYRQDPGQGLRLIYYSQIVNDFQKGDIAEGYSVSREKKESFPLTVTSAQKNPTAFYLCASSLGNNQPQHFGDGTRLSIL.

The chain uses TRBV25-1 and TRBJ2-1; D perhaps matches TRBD1 (6 bases). Germline lookup yields CDR1 MGHDK and CDR2 SYGVNS. The V gene lost 3 bases and the J gene lost 8 bases, with 20 bases spanning the gap. The CDR3 is made up of 16 amino acids. CDR3 amino acids: CASSDVTGGAGDEQFF. As DNA, the CDR3 is TGTGCCAGCAGTGACGTCACTGGGGGCGCGGGCGATGAGCAGTTCTTC.

This chain links TRBV29-1 with TRBJ2-7; 8 nucleotides match TRBD2. CDR3 length equals 13 residues. Germline loops: CDR1 SQVTM, CDR2 ANQGSEA. The ends lost 2 bases at V and 2 bases at J; junction bases unmatched: 2. The CDR3 loop reads CSVETSGAYEQYF. CDR3 in DNA: TGCAGCGTTGAAACTAGCGGAGCCTACGAGCAGTACTTC.

The V and J genes are TRBV5-1 and TRBJ2-2; the D gene is possibly TRBD2 (6 bases). The CDR3 consists of 16 residues. Germline V gene data show CDR1 as SGHRS and CDR2 as YFSETQ. V lost 1 base, J lost 1 base, and 11 bases lay in between. CDR3 region: CASSLLAEGNTGELFF. DNA of the CDR3: TGCGCCAGCAGCTTGCTGGCGGAGGGGAACACCGGGGAGCTGTTTTTT. Supplemented by reference TRBV5-1 and TRBJ2-2, the full variable domain reads KAGVTQTPRYLIKTRGQQVTLSCSPISGHRSVSWYQQTPGQGLQFLFEYFSETQRNKGNFPGRFSGRQFSNSRSEMNVSTLELGDSALYLCASSLLAEGNTGELFFGEGSRLTVL.

The V gene is TRBV6-5, the J gene TRBJ2-1; 9 bases line up with TRBD2. The CDR3 length is 15 residues. J was trimmed by 7 bases and V by 2 bases; bases with no gene match: 6. In germline, CDR1 is MNHEY, CDR2 SVGAGI. The DNA of the CDR3 is TGTGCCAGCAGTTACAGTAGCGGGAGTTGGAATGAGCAGTTCTTC. Encoded protein: CASSYSSGSWNEQFF.

The chain employs TRBV2 and TRBJ2-1; TRBD2 matches 16 bases. CDR1 SNHLY and CDR2 FYNNEI come from the germline V gene. CDR3 length: 17 amino acids. J gave up 8 bases and V 5 bases, and 9 bases lay outside the gene matches. CDR3 residues: CASSFTGTSGRVYEQFF. In DNA form, the CDR3 reads TGTGCCAGCAGTTTCACCGGGACTAGCGGGAGGGTGTATGAGCAGTTCTTC.

The chain combines TRBV28 with TRBJ2-1; 9 nucleotides line up with TRBD1. Germline CDR1 is MDHEN and CDR2 is SYDVKM. The CDR3 length is 15 residues. V dropped 5 bases and J dropped 4; count of bases not matched to a gene: 6. DNA for the CDR3: TGTGCCAGCAGTCCCCCGACAGGGGGTTACAATGAGCAGTTCTTC. Translating it yields CASSPPTGGYNEQFF.

The rearrangement links TRBV9 to TRBJ2-1, with a weak D call TRBD1 (5 bases). V gave up 0 bases and J gave up 3 bases, with 7 bases separating them. CDR3 length: 14 amino acids. Germline CDR1 SGDLS, CDR2 YYNGEE. The CDR3: CASSVATVYNEQFF. The CDR3 DNA reads as TGTGCCAGCAGCGTAGCGACAGTCTACAATGAGCAGTTCTTC. Based on the CDR3 plus reference TRBV9 and TRBJ2-1, the full variable domain is DSGVTQTPKHLITATGQRVTLRCSPRSGDLSVYWYQQSLDQGLQFLIQYYNGEERAKGNILERFSAQQFPDLHSELNLSSLELGDSALYFCASSVATVYNEQFFGPGTRLTVL.

The chain is built from TRBV28 and TRBJ2-7; 8 bases match TRBD2. J was trimmed by 7 bases and V by 7 bases; bases with no gene match: 6. Per germline, CDR1 MDHEN and CDR2 SYDVKM. The CDR3 loop spans 12 amino acids. This chain's CDR3 is CASTREGLEQYF. CDR3 nucleotides: TGTGCCAGCACCCGGGAGGGGTTAGAGCAGTACTTC.

J is TRBJ2-1 and V is TRBV6-5, with TRBD1 identical over 8 bases. The CDR3 has 14 amino acids. Germline CDR1 reads MNHEY; CDR2 reads SVGAGI. V was pared by 6 bases and J by 10 bases, with 11 bases of the junction left unmatched. This CDR3 reads CASSGQGVRLEQFF. DNA for the CDR3: TGTGCCAGCAGCGGACAGGGTGTAAGGCTAGAGCAGTTCTTC.

This rearrangement joins TRBV7-3 to TRBJ1-2, with TRBD1 as a possible D gene (5 bases). The CDR3 has 13 amino acids. Germline CDR1 and CDR2: SGHTA and FQGTGA. V lost 5 bases to trimming and J lost 4 bases, with 11 bases between them. The CDR3 sequence is CASSPGRGYGYTF. The CDR3 DNA sequence: TGTGCCAGCAGCCCCGGGAGGGGCTATGGCTACACCTTC.

The chain joins TRBV19 to TRBJ2-3; 14 bases line up with TRBD2. CDR1 is LNHDA and CDR2 is SQIVND in the germline V gene (reference sequence). J gave up 4 bases and V 8 bases, and 5 bases lay outside the gene matches. This CDR3 region has 15 residues. The CDR3 loop is CASGGLAGVADTQYF. CDR3 sequence (DNA): TGTGCCAGTGGGGGACTAGCGGGAGTCGCAGATACGCAGTATTTT.

The CDR3 spells CASSPGCCGSPTTGELFF. CDR3 coding DNA: TGCGCCAGCAGCCCGGGGTGTTGCGGGAGTCCGACCACCGGGGAGCTGTTTTTT. The chain combines TRBV5-1 with TRBJ2-2; 7 nucleotides line up with TRBD2. This CDR3 has 18 amino acids. J was trimmed by 4 bases and V by 4 bases; bases with no gene match: 16. Germline V gives CDR1 SGHRS, CDR2 YFSETQ.

The rearrangement links TRBV15 to TRBJ1-3; 7 bases are shared with TRBD1. Germline values: CDR1 LNHNV, CDR2 YYDKDF (reference sequence). J gave up 0 bases and V 2 bases, and 16 bases lay outside the gene matches. This CDR3 contains 20 residues. As DNA, the CDR3 is TGTGCCACCAGCAGACTAAGCACCGGGACAGTGGGAATCTCTGGAAACACCATATATTTT. It yields the protein CATSRLSTGTVGISGNTIYF.

This CDR3 reads CTSSQVDRVHEQYF. The CDR3 region has the DNA TGCACCAGCAGCCAAGTCGATCGGGTCCACGAGCAGTACTTC. V gene TRBV1 combines with J gene TRBJ2-7; TRBD2, the table's D call, was not compared with the DNA. TRBV1 represents a pseudogene. This CDR3 has 14 residues.

V is TRBV7-9 and J is TRBJ1-4, with 9 bases matching TRBD1. V dropped 4 bases and J dropped 6; count of bases not matched to a gene: 3. CDR1 and CDR2 (germline): SEHNR, FQNEAQ (reference sequence). The CDR3 extends over 14 amino acids. CDR3 nucleotides: TGTGCCAGCAGCTCGGGACAGGGTCATGAAAAACTGTTTTTT. Residues: CASSSGQGHEKLFF. The whole variable domain, remainder taken from reference TRBV7-9 and TRBJ1-4, is DTGVSQNPRHKITKRGQNVTFRCDPISEHNRLYWYRQTLGQGPEFLTYFQNEAQLEKSRLLSDRFSAERPKGSFSTLEIQRTEQGDSAMYLCASSSGQGHEKLFFGSGTQLSVL.

V and J are TRBV9 and TRBJ2-2; D possibly corresponds to TRBD1 (5 bases). Germline V CDR1 and CDR2: SGDLS, YYNGEE. V was trimmed by 0 bases and J by 5 bases, leaving 11 bases between them. The CDR3 spans 15 residues. CDR3 in amino acids: CASSVVAGSTGELFF. The CDR3 DNA reads as TGTGCCAGCAGCGTAGTCGCAGGGTCGACCGGGGAGCTGTTTTTT.

V is TRBV28 and J is TRBJ2-7; perhaps TRBD2 as D (6 bases). The germline V gene encodes CDR1 MDHEN and CDR2 SYDVKM. CDR3 size: 16 residues. V dropped 4 bases and J dropped 0 bases, with 16 bases sitting between them. The CDR3 here is CASSSTGLLRSYEQYF. The CDR3 DNA reads as TGTGCCAGCAGTTCTACGGGACTCCTACGCTCCTACGAGCAGTACTTC. The complete variable domain, with remaining parts taken from reference TRBV28 and TRBJ2-7, reads DVKVTQSSRYLVKRTGEKVFLECVQDMDHENMFWYRQDPGLGLRLIYFSYDVKMKEKGDIPEGYSVSREKKERFSLILESASTNQTSMYLCASSSTGLLRSYEQYFGPGTRLTVT.

The gene calls are TRBV6-1 and TRBJ2-2; the D is unclear. CDR3 length: 13 residues. The V end was cut by 1 base, the J end by 6 bases, with 6 bases between. The germline gives CDR1 MNHNS, CDR2 SASEGT. The CDR3 coding sequence is TGTGCCAGCAGTGAAGTCACAGCCGGGGAGCTGTTTTTT. Its translation is CASSEVTAGELFF.

V is TRBV29-1 and J is TRBJ2-5; D gene unclear. TRBJ2-7 matches the DNA end more closely, so the J call is doubtful. The CDR3 spans 11 residues. Germline CDR1 and CDR2: SQVTM and ANQGSEA. The DNA of the CDR3 is TGCAGCGTTTCGAAGGACTACGAGCAGTACTTC. It encodes CSVSKDYEQYF.